These 22 T cell receptor beta chains came from one sample sequenced in a study of T cells in women clearing cervical HPV infection. The method was immunoSEQ multiplex PCR; TCRdb's version includes in-frame clones alone and lacks a portion of them. Here the sample table reports 9,200 or so clones. Sequencing was performed on blood buffy coat. These receptors were collected from a woman aged 18 to 75 with a cervical HPV16 infection that either progressed to CIN3+ or cleared (not recorded which).

Comments on this clone: The CDR3 end is not reached by the read, which stops 3 residues before it; the germline J gene fills it in. This chain links TRBV20-1 with TRBJ2-5; a possible D gene is TRBD2 (6 bases). The CDR3 totals 15 residues. Germline-derived CDR1 and CDR2 are DFQATT and SNEGSKA (reference sequence). V gave up 3 bases and J gave up 4 bases, with 18 bases separating them. The DNA read from the CDR3 is TGCAGTGCTAGGACGGGGGACGTTTTTGGAGAGACC. Its translation is CSARTGDVFGET. The whole CDR3 is CSARTGDVFGETQYF.

Concerning this clone itself: The read halts 3 residues ahead of the CDR3 end, with the missing end drawn from the germline J gene. This chain uses TRBV7-6 with TRBJ1-4; no definite D call. CDR3 length: 12 residues. V was clipped by 8 bases and J by 3 bases, with 7 bases between them. Germline V gene lookup returns CDR1 SGHVS and CDR2 FNYEAQ. The CDR3 sequence is CASARANEKLFF. Partial CDR3 DNA: TGTGCCAGCGCTCGGGCTAATGAAAAA. Variable domain in full (rest from reference TRBV7-6 and TRBJ1-4): GAGVSQSPRYKVTKRGQDVALRCDPISGHVSLYWYRQALGQGPEFLTYFNYEAQQDKSGLPNDRFSAERPEGSISTLTIQRTEQRDSAMYRCASARANEKLFFGSGTQLSVL.

Its frequency marks this clone as medium-sized (0.01 to 0.1%). CDR3 protein: CASDSGNEKLFF. The DNA read from the CDR3 is TGTGCCAGTGATTCGGGGAATGAAAAA. V usage is TRBV19 and J usage is TRBJ1-4; D ambiguous. The read terminates 3 residues ahead of where the CDR3 ends, so the germline J gene completes it. This CDR3 is 12 amino acids long. The V gene's germline CDR1 is LNHDA and CDR2 SQIVND (reference sequence). Trimming left V 8 bases short and J 5 bases short, with 9 bases between.

As regards this clone: Read coverage stops 3 residues before the CDR3 terminus; the germline J gene supplies the remainder. V is TRBV7-2 and J is TRBJ2-5, with 8 nucleotides matching TRBD2. There are 14 residues in the CDR3. Germline CDR1 is SGHTA and CDR2 is FQGNSA. V shed 5 bases, J shed 5 bases, and the junction held 7 bases outside the gene matches. CDR3 bases read: TGTGCCAGCAGCGAGCCGGGACTAGGTGAGACC. The encoded protein is CASSEPGLGET. The complete CDR3 reads CASSEPGLGETQYF.

Points on this clone: Read sequence stops 3 residues before the CDR3 end, and the germline J gene provides the missing end. This rearrangement joins TRBV10-3 to TRBJ1-2, with 7 nucleotides matching TRBD1. The CDR3 contains 13 residues. V gave up 5 bases and J gave up 6 bases; unmatched junction bases: 6. Germline lookup yields CDR1 ENHRY and CDR2 SYGVKD. Here the CDR3 reads CAISRQGMDGYTF. The CDR3 bases that were read are TGTGCCATCAGTAGACAGGGAATGGATGGC.

Of note for this clone: The read ends 3 residues shy of where the CDR3 ends; the end is completed using the germline J gene. This chain links TRBV19 with TRBJ1-2; tentatively, D is TRBD1 (6 bases). Germline-derived CDR1 and CDR2 are LNHDA and SQIVND (reference sequence). The CDR3 length is 15 residues. CDR3 residues: CASSPWTDSTDTYTF. The part of the CDR3 DNA that was read is TGTGCCAGTAGTCCATGGACAGATAGCACAGATACC.

For this clone: One end of the junction varies from germline; a read error may be responsible. The read terminates 3 residues before the CDR3 end, so the remaining end is supplied by the germline J gene. The chain has TRBV4-1 and TRBJ2-7; 7 bases map to TRBD2. CDR3 length equals 15 residues. Germline CDR1 reads MGHRA; CDR2 reads YSYEKL. The sequenced CDR3 bases are TGCACCAGCCGCAGGTGGCTAGCGGATTTCTACGAG. It encodes CTSRRWLADFYE. The whole CDR3 sequence is CTSRRWLADFYEQYF.

The covered CDR3 bases are TGTGCCAGCAGTTTGGACAGGCTAAGGTCTAATGAAAAA. Translation gives CASSLDRLRSNEK. The whole CDR3 sequence reads CASSLDRLRSNEKLFF. V usage is TRBV2 and J usage is TRBJ1-4; 7 bases fit TRBD1. The read terminates 3 residues ahead of where the CDR3 ends, so the germline J gene completes it. The CDR3 is 16 amino acids. Per the germline V gene, CDR1 is SNHLY and CDR2 is FYNNEI. J was trimmed by 3 bases and V by 5 bases; bases with no gene match: 9.

This clone is identified as medium-sized from frequency. The sequence runs out 3 residues before the end of the CDR3; the remainder is reconstructed from the germline J gene. The genes are TRBV5-6 and TRBJ2-7; no clear D gene. CDR3 length: 14 amino acids. V lost 0 bases and J 0 bases, leaving 7 bases between the germline ends. The germline CDR1 and CDR2 sequences are SGHDT and YYEEEE. The sequenced part of the CDR3 DNA is TGTGCCAGCAGCTTGGGACAAAACTCCTACGAG. Translation gives CASSLGQNSYE. The entire CDR3 reads CASSLGQNSYEQYF.

In the case of this clone: Coverage ceases 3 residues before the CDR3 finishes, and the germline J gene fills in the end. The chain joins TRBV2 to TRBJ1-2; D unclear. Germline lookup yields CDR1 SNHLY and CDR2 FYNNEI. The CDR3 sequence is 13 residues long. This chain's CDR3 is CASGGPSLDAYTF. The CDR3 DNA, read in part, is TGTGCCAGCGGAGGGCCATCACTTGACGCC.

Incomplete CDR3 DNA: TGTGCCAGCAGTCCCGCCTCTCAGGGGGCTGGGGAGACG. Encoded protein: CASSPASQGAGET. The complete CDR3 sequence is CASSPASQGAGETQYF. The genes are TRBV6-2 or TRBV6-3 and TRBJ2-3; 8 bases match TRBD1. Read sequence stops 3 residues before the CDR3 end, and the germline J gene provides the missing end. Germline V gives CDR1 MNHEY, CDR2 SVGEGT. The CDR3 totals 16 residues.

Comments on this clone: The CDR3 end falls 3 residues outside the read, so it is completed with the germline J gene. V and J are TRBV5-4 and TRBJ1-5; D gene unclear. The V and J ends lost 0 bases and 2 bases respectively, with 3 bases between them. CDR1 and CDR2 from the germline V gene are SGHNT and YYREEE (reference sequence). CDR3 length equals 13 residues. The CDR3 sequence is CASSLAGNQPQHF. The DNA read from the CDR3 is TGTGCCAGCAGCTTGGCCGGCAATCAGCCC. Based on the CDR3 plus reference TRBV5-4 and TRBJ1-5, the full variable domain is ETGVTQSPTHLIKTRGQQVTLRCSSQSGHNTVSWYQQALGQGPQFIFQYYREEENGRGNFPPRFSGLQFPNYSSELNVNALELDDSALYLCASSLAGNQPQHFGDGTRLSIL.

Its frequency marks this clone as medium-sized. The CDR3 extends 3 residues past the end of the read, so its final part is completed from the germline J gene. The gene calls are TRBV20-1 and TRBJ2-5, with TRBD2 identical over 7 bases. The CDR3 length is 13 residues. V trimming: 5 bases; J trimming: 5 bases; junction bases outside the gene matches: 8. Germline V gives CDR1 DFQATT, CDR2 SNEGSKA (reference sequence). The sequenced part of the CDR3 DNA is TGCAGTGCTTCCGAGACTAGCAGGGAGACC. It specifies CSASETSRET. The entire CDR3 reads CSASETSRETQYF.

Turning to this clone: The observed sequence ends 3 residues before the CDR3 terminus, with the missing tail filled in from the germline J gene. J is TRBJ1-2 and V is TRBV11-2, with a tentative D call TRBD1 (5 bases). The CDR3 totals 14 residues. The germline gives CDR1 SGHAT, CDR2 FQNNGV. The CDR3 spells CASSLERLDIGYTF. The sequenced CDR3 bases are TGTGCCAGCAGCTTAGAGAGGCTGGACATCGGC.

Measured by frequency, this clone is large. The read ends 3 residues shy of where the CDR3 ends; the end is completed using the germline J gene. The V and J genes are TRBV24-1 and TRBJ2-3; D may be TRBD1 (6 bases). Germline V lookup: CDR1 KGHDR, CDR2 SFDVKD. With 4 bases removed from V and 5 bases from J, the gap between germline ends came to 15 bases. This CDR3 spans 15 amino acids. The CDR3 spells CATSDQQSTGDTQYF. Partial CDR3 DNA: TGTGCCACCAGTGACCAACAATCGACAGGAGATACG.

About this clone: The sequenced fragment ends 3 residues before the CDR3 boundary, so the rest is inferred from the germline J gene. The rearrangement joins TRBV10-3 to TRBJ1-5; a weak D match, TRBD1 (6 bases). The CDR3 covers 15 residues. The germline CDR1 and CDR2 sequences are ENHRY and SYGVKD. V was clipped by 3 bases and J by 3 bases, with 12 bases between them. The DNA read from the CDR3 is TGTGCCATCAGTGAAACCGGACAGAACAATCAGCCC. Translating gives CAISETGQNNQP. The entire CDR3 sequence reads CAISETGQNNQPQHF.

In the case of this clone: The missing CDR3 end, 3 residues past where the read stops, is filled in from the germline J gene. The J gene is TRBJ2-3, the V gene TRBV5-1; possible D gene TRBD1, 5 bases. The germline V gene has CDR1 SGHRS and CDR2 YFSETQ. The CDR3 contains 14 residues. This CDR3 is CASSSMGHQETQYF. The sequenced part of the CDR3 DNA is TGCGCCAGCAGCTCCATGGGGCACCAAGAGACG.

Details on this clone: The DNA ends 3 residues before the CDR3 does, and the rest of the CDR3 is filled in from the germline J gene. The rearrangement links TRBV12-3 or TRBV12-4 to TRBJ2-1, with D hard to call. V lost 10 bases and J 7 bases, leaving 17 bases between the germline ends. This CDR3 contains 13 residues. CDR3 DNA, as far as it was read: TGTGCCATACTCAGGATTGGTGGAAATGAG. It yields the protein CAILRIGGNE. The whole CDR3 sequence reads CAILRIGGNEQFF.

As concerns this clone: The CDR3 goes on 3 residues after the read ends, and that part is filled in from the germline J gene. The genes are TRBV19 and TRBJ1-2; D is perhaps TRBD1 (6 bases). The CDR3 is 14 residues long. The ends were cut back, 3 bases at V and 6 bases at J, with 14 bases in the middle. The germline gives CDR1 LNHDA, CDR2 SQIVND (reference sequence). The DNA read from the CDR3 is TGTGCCAGTAGTATTCCGCCCGACAGGAATGGC. Translated: CASSIPPDRNG. The whole CDR3 sequence is CASSIPPDRNGYTF. The full variable domain, its missing parts supplied by reference TRBV19 and TRBJ1-2, is DGGITQSPKYLFRKEGQNVTLSCEQNLNHDAMYWYRQDPGQGLRLIYYSQIVNDFQKGDIAEGYSVSREKKESFPLTVTSAQKNPTAFYLCASSIPPDRNGYTFGSGTRLTVV.

Comments on this clone: The read falls 3 residues short of the CDR3 end, and the missing part is taken from the germline J gene. The chain carries TRBV5-1 and TRBJ1-5, with D possibly being TRBD1 (5 bases). Germline lookup yields CDR1 SGHRS and CDR2 YFSETQ. The CDR3 has 13 amino acids. Trimming removed 4 bases from V and 5 bases from J, with 10 bases in between. The CDR3 sequence: CASSHEGDQPQHF. Incomplete CDR3 DNA: TGCGCCAGCAGCCACGAAGGGGATCAGCCC.

Worth noting for this clone: The CDR3 end lies 3 residues beyond the end of the read and is filled in from the germline J gene. V and J are TRBV5-4 and TRBJ1-3; 9 nucleotides line up with TRBD1. The germline gives CDR1 SGHNT, CDR2 YYREEE (reference sequence). Trimming took 5 bases from V and 4 from J; bases not matched to a gene: 4. The CDR3 runs to 14 residues. This CDR3 reads CASRRTGDGNTIYF. The sequenced CDR3 bases are TGTGCCAGCAGGAGGACAGGGGACGGAAACACC.

On this clone itself: Coverage ceases 3 residues before the CDR3 finishes, and the germline J gene fills in the end. The chain couples TRBV29-1 to TRBJ2-4; D not certain. The length of the CDR3 is 12 residues. Germline V gene sequence: CDR1 SQVTM, CDR2 ANQGSEA. The CDR3 sequence is CSVETESYGQYF. The covered CDR3 bases are TGCAGCGTTGAAACCGAGTCCTATGGT. The whole variable domain, filled in from reference TRBV29-1 and TRBJ2-4, reads SAVISQKPSRDICQRGTSLTIQCQVDSQVTMMFWYRQQPGQSLTLIATANQGSEATYESGFVIDKFPISRPNLTFSTLTVSNMSPEDSSIYLCSVETESYGQYFGAGTRLSVL.